The 11 T cell receptor beta chains in this list originate from one sample, sequenced in a study of cytomegalovirus exposure and HLA in healthy donors. The PCR made use of 60 Vbeta and 13 Jbeta primers. Assay used: immunoSEQ multiplex PCR; TCRdb lists only in-frame clones, some missing. The top ten clones hold around 18% of a sample with 100,000 to 150,000 clones, around four fifths of them seen once. Source material: PBMCs. Every receptor here comes from a man aged 18 to 29 in good health and CMV-seropositive.

J is TRBJ2-7 and V is TRBV15; 8 nucleotides align to TRBD1. Germline trimming cut 4 bases from V and 5 bases from J; bases unmatched to any gene: 7. This CDR3 has 14 residues. Germline CDR1 LNHNV, CDR2 YYDKDF (reference sequence). Here the CDR3 DNA reads TGTGCCACCAGCACCTCGGACAGGGAACACGAGCAGTACTTC. This encodes CATSTSDREHEQYF.

V gene TRBV5-5 combines with J gene TRBJ2-7, with TRBD1 as a possible D gene (6 bases). CDR1 is SGHKS, CDR2 YYEKEE, per germline (reference sequence). V lost 2 bases and J lost 6, with 12 bases in between. The CDR3 is 13 residues long. The CDR3 region is CASSFSGVGEQYF. The CDR3 bases are TGTGCCAGCAGCTTCTCAGGGGTTGGCGAGCAGTACTTC.

V and J are TRBV30 and TRBJ1-2; TRBD1 agrees at 10 bases. The CDR3 spans 12 residues. CDR1 is GTSNPN, CDR2 SVGIG, per germline (reference sequence). V shed 5 bases and J 7 bases; nucleotides not matched to a gene: 4. CDR3 DNA sequence: TGTGCCTGGTGGGGGACAGGGGCTGGCTACACCTTC. Translation: CAWWGTGAGYTF.

The V gene is TRBV9, the J gene TRBJ1-5; D remains ambiguous. With 2 bases removed from V and 0 bases from J, the gap between germline ends came to 3 bases. The CDR3 length is 13 residues. Germline CDR1 reads SGDLS; CDR2 reads YYNGEE. As DNA, the CDR3 is TGTGCCAGCAGCGTCAATAGCAATCAGCCCCAGCATTTT. It specifies CASSVNSNQPQHF.

This chain uses TRBV30 with TRBJ2-3; D not certain. The CDR3 runs 12 residues. The V and J ends lost 5 bases and 2 bases respectively, with 8 bases between them. Germline assignment: CDR1 GTSNPN and CDR2 SVGIG (reference sequence). The CDR3 DNA reads TGTGCCTGGGCGGAACTCACAGATACGCAGTATTTT. Its translation: CAWAELTDTQYF. Supplemented by reference TRBV30 and TRBJ2-3, the full variable domain reads SQTIHQWPATLVQPVGSPLSLECTVEGTSNPNLYWYRQAAGRGLQLLFYSVGIGQISSEVPQNLSASRPQDRQFILSSKKLLLSDSGFYLCAWAELTDTQYFGPGTRLTVL.

The chain recombines TRBV10-3 with TRBJ2-3; TRBD1 agrees at 9 bases. Germline loops: CDR1 ENHRY, CDR2 SYGVKD. This CDR3 contains 16 residues. Trimming at V came to 6 bases and at J to 7 bases, leaving 14 bases not matched to a gene. The CDR3 loop is CAISPTGGEGTNTQYF. For the CDR3, the DNA is TGTGCCATCAGCCCTACAGGGGGCGAAGGCACCAATACGCAGTATTTT.

The J gene is TRBJ1-2, the V gene TRBV9; 11 bases are a match to TRBD1. The ends lost 3 bases at V and 7 bases at J; junction bases unmatched: 5. The CDR3 runs to 14 residues. Germline V lookup: CDR1 SGDLS, CDR2 YYNGEE. CDR3 amino acids: CASSAGQGASGYTF. The CDR3 DNA reads TGTGCCAGCAGCGCAGGACAGGGGGCTTCTGGCTACACCTTC.

The chain uses TRBV4-2 and TRBJ1-1; D not resolved. CDR3 length: 13 amino acids. The V gene's germline CDR1 is LGHNA and CDR2 YNFKEQ. Trimming took off 0 bases at V and 11 bases at J, with 13 bases between the two ends. In DNA, the CDR3 is TGTGCCAGCAGCCAAGAGTTATTGGTCGGGGCTTTCTTT. This translates into CASSQELLVGAFF.

The rearrangement joins TRBV28 to TRBJ1-4, with D tentatively TRBD1 (6 bases). This CDR3 contains 14 residues. Trimming shortened V by 4 bases and J by 10 bases, and 16 bases separated the two germline ends. Germline V gene sequence: CDR1 MDHEN, CDR2 SYDVKM. CDR3 sequence (DNA): TGTGCCAGCAGTTCCACGGGGAAGGGGGTAAAACTGTTTTTT. This sequence encodes CASSSTGKGVKLFF.

V is TRBV7-6 and J is TRBJ2-1; D perhaps matches TRBD2 (6 bases). The V and J ends lost 5 bases and 7 bases respectively, with 9 bases between them. Germline V gives CDR1 SGHVS, CDR2 FNYEAQ. This CDR3 spans 12 amino acids. CDR3 bases: TGTGCCAGCAGCCCGGGGACTAATGAGCAGTTCTTC. Protein: CASSPGTNEQFF.

The rearrangement joins TRBV6-1 to TRBJ2-7; 8 positions agree with TRBD2. With 6 bases clipped from V and 6 bases from J, the junction kept 7 bases outside the gene matches. Germline CDR1 is MNHNS and CDR2 is SASEGT. The CDR3 is 13 residues long. CDR3 in amino acids: CASSNRGGSEQYF. The CDR3 DNA is TGTGCCAGCAGCAATCGGGGGGGGTCCGAGCAGTACTTC.